This is a list of T cell receptor beta chains from one sample in a study of shared clonotypes between healthy human individuals. Profiling relied on immunoSEQ multiplex PCR, and the TCRdb table lists in-frame clones only, not all of them. Counted here are around 350,000 clones, more than 60% occurring once; the ten biggest clones make up less than 11%. The sample consisted of memory CD4+ T cells sorted from blood. Every receptor here comes from a young man in good health. The CDR3 runs from the conserved cysteine through the conserved F or W. The order of the fields is D gene, J gene, V gene, clone size, CDR3 DNA, CDR3 protein. D genes are given only for firm matches. Only some rows state a clone size, as once, few, many or a class for expanded clones.

>TRBD2|TRBJ2-7|TRBV28|NA
TGTGCCAGCAGTTTATTTTGGCCTAGCGGGAGTAATTACGAGCAGTACTTC
CASSLFWPSGSNYEQYF
>NA|TRBJ1-3|TRBV2|NA
TGTGCCAGCAGTGACAGGAGGGGGAATGGAAACACCATATATTTT
CASSDRRGNGNTIYF
>NA|TRBJ2-5|TRBV6-1|NA
TGTGCCAGCAGTCCTGGGGGGTACCAAGAGACCCAGTACTTC
CASSPGGYQETQYF
>NA|TRBJ1-5|TRBV19|NA
TGTGCCAGTAGTATCGGGGGCCGGGATCAGCCCCAGCATTTT
CASSIGGRDQPQHF
>TRBD1|TRBJ2-2|TRBV6-1|NA
TGTGCCAGCAGTGTAGGGGCAGGGGGCTACACCGGGGAGCTGTTTTTT
CASSVGAGGYTGELFF
>NA|TRBJ2-2|TRBV20-1|NA
TGCAGTGCTAGACAGGGCGGGGAGCTGTTTTTT
CSARQGGELFF
>NA|TRBJ2-7|TRBV7-6|NA
TGTGCCAGCAGCCCCCCGGGATACGAGCAGTACTTC
CASSPPGYEQYF
>NA|TRBJ1-2|TRBV19|NA
TGTGCCAGTAGTAGCGGTTGGCGTGGGAACTATGGCTACACCTTC
CASSSGWRGNYGYTF
>TRBD1|TRBJ2-1|TRBV5-5|NA
TGTGCCAGCAGCTCCGGGACAGGATTCTACAATGAGCAGTTCTTC
CASSSGTGFYNEQFF
>TRBD1|TRBJ2-3|TRBV13|NA
TGTGCCAGCAGCTTTGACAGGGTTACAGATACGCAGTATTTT
CASSFDRVTDTQYF
>NA|TRBJ1-1|TRBV5-4|few
TGTGCCAGCAGCTTTATTACAGCGAACACTGAAGCTTTCTTT
CASSFITANTEAFF
>NA|TRBJ1-1|TRBV19|NA
TGTGCCAGTTCCGAAGACACGCTGAACACTGAAGCTTTCTTT
CASSEDTLNTEAFF
>TRBD1|TRBJ1-2|TRBV5-6|few
TGTGCCAGCAGCGTCGGGACAGCCAGCCGAGTACGAGGCTACACCTTC
CASSVGTASRVRGYTF
>TRBD2|TRBJ2-5|TRBV5-6|once
TGTGCCAGCAGCCAGGGGACTAGCGTAGAAGAGACCCAGTACTTC
CASSQGTSVEETQYF
>TRBD2|TRBJ2-3|TRBV10-3|NA
TGTGCCATCAGCCCGACTAGCGGGAGACCCGGGGATACGCAGTATTTT
CAISPTSGRPGDTQYF
>NA|TRBJ2-3|TRBV18|NA
TGTGCCAGCTCCCAAGTCGTCGGCACAGATACGCAGTATTTT
CASSQVVGTDTQYF
>NA|TRBJ2-5|TRBV18|NA
TGTGCCAGCTCACCAACCGACCCCCCGGGGGAGACCCAGTACTTC
CASSPTDPPGETQYF
>TRBD1|TRBJ2-1|TRBV11-3|many
TGTGCCAGCAGGGGACAGGGCGGGAATGAGCAGTTCTTC
CASRGQGGNEQFF
>TRBD1|TRBJ2-1|TRBV18|NA
TGTGCCAGCACGGGGGACAGGGGCTACAATGAGCAGTTCTTC
CASTGDRGYNEQFF
>NA|TRBJ2-6|TRBV19|NA
TGTGCCAGTAGTATGTCCGGGTCTGGGGCCAACGTCCTGACTTTC
CASSMSGSGANVLTF
>NA|TRBJ1-2|TRBV28|NA
TGTGCCAGCAGTTTATTTTTCAGCAAAGGTGGCTATGGCTACACCTTC
CASSLFFSKGGYGYTF
>NA|TRBJ2-1|TRBV5-1|NA
TGCGCCAGCACCCCCCTGACTAGAAAAGGGGATGAGCAGTTCTTC
CASTPLTRKGDEQFF
>NA|TRBJ2-1|TRBV7-3|NA
TGTGCCAGCAGCCCTCGACTAATTGGTGAGCAGTTCTTC
CASSPRLIGEQFF
>NA|TRBJ2-5|TRBV10-3|NA
TGTGCCATCAGTGAATTAGGAGAGACCCAGTACTTC
CAISELGETQYF
>NA|TRBJ2-2|TRBV5-4|NA
TGTGCCAGCAGCTTGGGAGGTAGGAGCGGCGGGGAGCTGTTTTTT
CASSLGGRSGGELFF
>NA|TRBJ2-1|TRBV11-2|NA
TGTGCCAGCAGCTTAGACCTAGCGAATGAGCAGTTCTTC
CASSLDLANEQFF
>NA|TRBJ2-5|TRBV5-5|NA
TGTGCCAGCAGCTTGGAAGGGACCGAGGGGGAGACCCAGTACTTC
CASSLEGTEGETQYF
>NA|TRBJ2-7|TRBV2|NA
TGTGCCGGACAAGGAACAGCGTCCTACGAGCAGTACTTC
CAGQGTASYEQYF
>TRBD2|TRBJ2-5|TRBV30|NA
TGTGCCTGGAGTGGAAGCGGGGGGAGGGTAGAGACCCAGTACTTC
CAWSGSGGRVETQYF
>NA|TRBJ2-2|TRBV19|NA
TGTGCCAGTCACTTCCCGGGGGGCCTGGCCCCGAACACCGGGGAGCTGTTTTTT
CASHFPGGLAPNTGELFF
>NA|TRBJ2-2|TRBV6-6|NA
TGTGCCAGCTCCGGCGGGACGAGCGGGGAGCTGTTTTTT
CASSGGTSGELFF
>TRBD1|TRBJ1-5|TRBV7-2|NA
TGTGCCAGCAGCTTAGTCACAGGGGGGAATCAGCCCCAGCATTTT
CASSLVTGGNQPQHF
>TRBD1|TRBJ1-1|TRBV2|NA
TGTGCCAGCGCGACAGACAGGGAGACTGAAGCTTTCTTT
CASATDRETEAFF
>NA|TRBJ2-4|TRBV5-6|NA
TGTGCCAGCAGCTTTTGGGGGATGTGGGACAAAAACATTCAGTACTTC
CASSFWGMWDKNIQYF
>TRBD1|TRBJ2-5|TRBV25-1|NA
TGTGCCAGCAGTGATTCCCAGGGGGCAGGGGAGACCCAGTACTTC
CASSDSQGAGETQYF
>TRBD1|TRBJ1-1|TRBV19|NA
TGTGCCAGCCTAGGGACAGGGGGCCCAGGAGGCACTGAAGCTTTCTTT
CASLGTGGPGGTEAFF
>TRBD1|TRBJ2-1|TRBV5-4|few
TGTGCCAGCAGCCTGCGATGGACAGGTGACAATGAGCAGTTCTTC
CASSLRWTGDNEQFF
>TRBD2|TRBJ2-1|TRBV28|NA
TGTGCCAGCAGTTTAACTAGCGGGAGTTCCTACAATGAGCAGTTCTTC
CASSLTSGSSYNEQFF
>NA|TRBJ2-1|TRBV10-3|NA
TGTGCCATGGCGGACGCGGGCTATGAGCAGTTCTTC
CAMADAGYEQFF
>TRBD1|TRBJ2-3|TRBV18|NA
TGTGCCAGCTCACCCAGACAGGGGGGAGATACGCAGTATTTT
CASSPRQGGDTQYF
>NA|TRBJ1-5|TRBV7-9|NA
TGTGCCAGCAGCTTAAATACACGTCAGCCCCAGCATTTT
CASSLNTRQPQHF
>NA|TRBJ2-3|TRBV6-4|NA
TGTGCCAGCAGTGAGGGGGGATCTAGCACAGATACGCAGTATTTT
CASSEGGSSTDTQYF
>TRBD2|TRBJ2-1|TRBV7-8|once
TGTGCCAGCAGCAAACCGGGACTAGCGGGAGAAGAGCAGTTCTTC
CASSKPGLAGEEQFF
>TRBD1|TRBJ2-7|TRBV18|few
TGTGCCAGCTCATCCGGGACAGGGAATTACGAGCAGTACTTC
CASSSGTGNYEQYF
>NA|TRBJ1-2|TRBV7-8|NA
TGTGCCAGCAGCTTATCAGCTAACTATGGCTACACCTTC
CASSLSANYGYTF
>NA|TRBJ2-5|TRBV5-1|NA
TGCGCCAGCAGCTTGGGGTCCGGAGAGACCCAGTACTTC
CASSLGSGETQYF
>NA|TRBJ2-5|TRBV27|NA
TGTGCCAGCAGTTTATCGTTACCTAGCCAGGGCGAGACCCAGTACTTC
CASSLSLPSQGETQYF
>NA|TRBJ1-5|TRBV6-4|NA
TGTGCCAGCAGTGAAGGGTATGGGGATCAGCCCCAGCATTTT
CASSEGYGDQPQHF
>TRBD1|TRBJ2-7|TRBV28|NA
TGTGCCAGCAGCTATAAGGTCAGCAAACCGGGACAGACCTACGAGCAGTACTTC
CASSYKVSKPGQTYEQYF
>TRBD2|TRBJ2-3|TRBV29-1|NA
TGCAGCGTATTAGCGGGATCCACAGATACGCAGTATTTT
CSVLAGSTDTQYF
>NA|TRBJ2-7|TRBV6-1|NA
TGTGCCAGCAGTACAGGGACCTACGAGCAGTACTTC
CASSTGTYEQYF
>TRBD2|TRBJ2-1|TRBV27|once
TGTGCCAGCAGTTTTCGACTAGCGGGAGGGTACAATGAGCAGTTCTTC
CASSFRLAGGYNEQFF
>TRBD2|TRBJ2-1|TRBV11-2|NA
TGTGCCAGCAGCTCCCGAGCGGGAGTAGCGTTCTTGAATGAGCAGTTCTTC
CASSSRAGVAFLNEQFF
>NA|TRBJ2-7|TRBV6-5|NA
TGTGCCAGCAGGCCAGTAGATAGGGGCGAGCAGTACTTC
CASRPVDRGEQYF
>TRBD2|TRBJ2-1|TRBV5-1|many
TGCGCCAGCGCCCCCGGACTAGCGGGAGAGCAGTTCTTC
CASAPGLAGEQFF
>NA|TRBJ1-1|TRBV7-2|NA
TGTGCCAGCAGCCGACAGATGAACACTGAAGCTTTCTTT
CASSRQMNTEAFF
>NA|TRBJ1-1|TRBV19|few
TGTGCCAGTAGTACTCGACAGGATAACACTGAAGCTTTCTTT
CASSTRQDNTEAFF
>NA|TRBJ2-1|TRBV21-1|NA
TGTCCTGGCTGCGGGAGGGGAAATGAGCAGTTCTTC
CPGCGRGNEQFF